The next 15 T cell receptor beta chains were all read from a single sample in a study of blood T cells in healthy people across ages. Next came a second PCR, run for roughly 6 to 11 cycles, which used a sample-barcoded 5' primer along with a J-beta primer mix. Using its own MiXCR run on the 5' RACE reads, TCRdb lists one record per CDR3 protein. The table lists over a million distinct CDR3 sequences, roughly two fifths of them singletons. The sequenced material came from blood. These receptors were obtained from a woman aged 18-29 years in good health.

V and J are TRBV28 and TRBJ2-5; 7 nucleotides align to TRBD2. Germline V gene data show CDR1 as MDHEN and CDR2 as SYDVKM. With V trimmed by 3 bases and J by 5 bases, 15 bases remained unmatched. CDR3 length: 17 amino acids. Written as DNA, the CDR3 is TGTGCCAGCAGTTTTGGCGATACTAGCGCCTTCAAGGAGACCCAGTACTTC. Encoded protein: CASSFGDTSAFKETQYF.

About this clonotype: This may be a read error, as it is one base from a much larger clone. V is TRBV10-3 and J is TRBJ2-3; 14 bases are shared with TRBD2. Germline lookup yields CDR1 ENHRY and CDR2 SYGVKD. The CDR3 contains 17 residues. J lost 2 bases, V lost 4 bases, and 5 bases had no gene match. CDR3 DNA: TGTGCCATCAGTGTCCGGACTAGCGGGAGGACCACAGATACGCAGTATTTT. This gives the protein CAISVRTSGRTTDTQYF.

The chain recombines TRBV20-1 with TRBJ2-1; perhaps TRBD2 as D (6 bases). The CDR3 consists of 16 residues. CDR1 is DFQATT and CDR2 is SNEGSKA in the germline V gene (reference sequence). With 0 bases removed from V and 5 bases from J, the gap between germline ends came to 17 bases. In DNA, the CDR3 is TGCAGTGCTAGAGATATCGGCGGGGCCTCTGACAATGAGCAGTTCTTC. Its protein product is CSARDIGGASDNEQFF.

This clonotype was observed a few times. This sequence joins TRBV11-1 and TRBJ1-2, with D possibly being TRBD1 (6 bases). This CDR3 region has 13 residues. V was cut by 6 bases and J by 2 bases, with 10 bases left in between. Germline assignment: CDR1 SGHAT and CDR2 FQDESV (reference sequence). CDR3 protein: CASRQGLNYGYTF. The CDR3 coding sequence is TGTGCCAGCAGACAGGGACTCAACTATGGCTACACCTTC.

Details on this clonotype: A much larger clone lies a single base off, so this may be a read error. The V call is TRBV20-1, the J call TRBJ2-1; D unclear. The J call may be incorrect, as the DNA end agrees better with TRBJ2-7. The CDR3 runs 13 residues. Germline values: CDR1 DFQATT, CDR2 SNEGSKA (reference sequence). The CDR3 coding sequence is TGCAGTGCTAGAGGTACGCATCCCAATGAGCAGTACTTC. Amino acids: CSARGTHPNEQYF.

The gene calls are TRBV7-9 and TRBJ2-1; perhaps TRBD1 as D (6 bases). The CDR3 has 18 residues. V was trimmed by 1 base and J by 13 bases, leaving 29 bases between them. CDR1 is SEHNR and CDR2 is FQNEAQ in the germline V gene (reference sequence). CDR3 in amino acids: CASSLEGTMMTQPDSQFF. In nucleotides, the CDR3 is TGTGCCAGCAGCTTAGAAGGTACCATGATGACGCAACCGGACAGCCAGTTCTTC.

This clonotype came up a few times. V gene TRBV9 combines with J gene TRBJ1-5, with D unresolved. CDR1 is SGDLS, CDR2 YYNGEE, per germline. This CDR3 is built from 13 residues. Trimming removed 0 bases at V and 4 bases at J, with 5 bases between. The CDR3 is CASSVAINQPQHF. The CDR3 coding sequence is TGTGCCAGCAGCGTAGCCATTAATCAGCCCCAGCATTTT.

This chain links TRBV12-3 or TRBV12-4 with TRBJ2-2; a weak D match, TRBD2 (7 bases). V was trimmed by 6 bases and J by 0 bases, leaving 14 bases between them. This CDR3 contains 16 residues. CDR3 loop: CASRMAGAPNTGELFF. DNA for the CDR3: TGTGCCAGCAGAATGGCGGGGGCCCCGAACACCGGGGAGCTGTTTTTT.

The chain employs TRBV29-1 and TRBJ2-5, with 8 bases fitting TRBD1. V shed 6 bases and J 11 bases; nucleotides not matched to a gene: 17. Germline loops: CDR1 SQVTM, CDR2 ANQGSEA. The length of the CDR3 is 14 residues. The CDR3 region has the DNA TGCAGCGTCGGGAACAGGGGGGTCTCTAGGGAGCAGTACTTC. It yields the protein CSVGNRGVSREQYF.

This clonotype was counted only a few times. The genes are TRBV20-1 and TRBJ1-2; the match to TRBD1 covers 7 bases. Losses at the gene ends were 3 bases for V and 5 bases for J; bases not matched to a gene: 9. CDR3 length equals 14 residues. The germline CDR1 and CDR2 sequences are DFQATT and SNEGSKA (reference sequence). The CDR3 protein is CSASPRGDGYGYTF. DNA for the CDR3: TGCAGTGCTAGCCCCAGGGGGGATGGGTATGGCTACACCTTC.

This clonotype was observed a handful of times. J is TRBJ2-7 and V is TRBV6-1; TRBD2 aligns across 12 bases. Germline CDR1 reads MNHNS; CDR2 reads SASEGT. The CDR3 is 19 amino acids. V lost 5 bases, J lost 0 bases, and 14 bases stayed unmatched. CDR3 sequence reads: CASSTPPGTSGLSSYEQYF. The CDR3 DNA is TGTGCCAGCAGTACCCCACCCGGGACTAGCGGGCTGAGCTCCTACGAGCAGTACTTC.

The V gene is TRBV28, the J gene TRBJ1-2, with D possibly matching TRBD1 (6 bases). The germline V and J ends were trimmed by 7 bases and 5 bases, with 17 bases remaining between them. The V gene's germline CDR1 is MDHEN and CDR2 SYDVKM. The CDR3 extends over 14 amino acids. The CDR3 bases are TGTGCCAGCAACCCCACAGGGCGAGGATATGGCTACACCTTC. Its protein product is CASNPTGRGYGYTF.

The chain carries TRBV20-1 and TRBJ2-7; TRBD2 aligns across 11 bases. The CDR3 totals 14 residues. Germline V lookup: CDR1 DFQATT, CDR2 SNEGSKA (reference sequence). J was trimmed by 7 bases and V by 1 base; bases with no gene match: 6. CDR3 loop: CSARAGTSGNEQYF. The CDR3 nucleotides are TGCAGTGCTAGAGCCGGGACTAGCGGAAATGAGCAGTACTTC.

This clonotype was detected a few times. This chain connects TRBV7-3 to TRBJ2-1; D is unresolved. Trimming removed 2 bases from V and 4 bases from J, with 12 bases in between. Germline CDR1 and CDR2: SGHTA and FQGTGA. This CDR3 comprises 15 residues. CDR3 bases: TGTGCCAGCAGCTTAGTCGTAACCCCATACAATGAGCAGTTCTTC. Translated: CASSLVVTPYNEQFF. The full variable domain, in which reference TRBV7-3 and TRBJ2-1 provide the parts outside the CDR3, is GAGVSQTPSNKVTEKGKYVELRCDPISGHTALYWYRQSLGQGPEFLIYFQGTGAADDSGLPNDRFFAVRPEGSVSTLKIQRTERGDSAVYLCASSLVVTPYNEQFFGPGTRLTVL.

The chain combines TRBV20-1 with TRBJ2-4; no definite D call. The germline V gene has CDR1 DFQATT and CDR2 SNEGSKA (reference sequence). The ends were cut back, 3 bases at V and 0 bases at J, with 15 bases in the middle. This CDR3 is 16 amino acids long. The CDR3 loop is CSASNAQVIAKNIQYF. CDR3 DNA: TGCAGTGCTAGCAACGCCCAGGTTATAGCCAAAAACATTCAGTACTTC.